This TCR beta chain was identified during a study of spatial heterogeneity in lung cancer. General study points: Ubiquitous, expanded tumor-derived TCRs were more frequently observed in blood at resection than at follow-up.

A single record per CDR3 protein comes from TCRdb applying MiXCR to the 5' RACE reads. The sample consists of 110,000 or so distinct CDR3 sequences, approximately 11% of them appearing once. To note about this clonotype: The target antigen is unknown.

Indicated time point: blood at routine non-recurrence follow-up after resection. The CDR3 length is 14 residues. Looked up from germline, CDR1 is MNHEY and CDR2 is SVGAGI. The J segment lost 6 bases and the V segment lost 3 bases, leaving 6 bases of the junction unmatched. This receptor was taken from a female donor with early-stage non-small cell lung cancer. This sample comprised PBMCs, obtained at follow-up. The chain recombines TRBV6-5 with TRBJ2-7, with 9 nucleotides matching TRBD1. The CDR3 nucleotides are TGTGCCAGCAGTTATACCGGGACAGGGAGCGAGCAGTACTTC. Its translation: CASSYTGTGSEQYF.